This entry is about one T cell receptor beta chain. This entry belongs to a study of blood T cell repertoires in COVID-19. Trimming took off 3 bases at V and 0 bases at J, with 6 bases between the two ends. CDR3 length equals 14 residues. CDR1 and CDR2 from the germline V gene are SNHLY and FYNNEI. Some clones are missing from TCRdb's copy, which holds only in-frame ones; the method was immunoSEQ multiplex PCR. The table has about 110,000 clones, 88% seen once. Sequencing used peripheral blood. This rearrangement joins TRBV2 to TRBJ1-5; D not certain. The clonotype was recovered from a human donor in a cohort sampled during active COVID-19. The CDR3 nucleotides are TGTGCCAGCAGTGACATCTATAGCAATCAGCCCCAGCATTTT. This gives the protein CASSDIYSNQPQHF.